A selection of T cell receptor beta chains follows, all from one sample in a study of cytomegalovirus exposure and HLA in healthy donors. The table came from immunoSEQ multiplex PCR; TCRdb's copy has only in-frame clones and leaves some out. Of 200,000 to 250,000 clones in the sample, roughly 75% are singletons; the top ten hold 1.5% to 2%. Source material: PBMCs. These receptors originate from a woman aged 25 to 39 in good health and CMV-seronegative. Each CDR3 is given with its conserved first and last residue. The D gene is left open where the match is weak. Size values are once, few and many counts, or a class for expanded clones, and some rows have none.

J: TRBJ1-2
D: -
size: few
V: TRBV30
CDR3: CAWSPQPGYGYGSTF
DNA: TGTGCCTGGAGTCCACAACCAGGGTACGGCTATGGCTCCACCTTC

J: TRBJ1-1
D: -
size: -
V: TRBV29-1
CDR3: CSGHTNTEAFF
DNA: TGCAGCGGCCACACGAACACTGAAGCTTTCTTT

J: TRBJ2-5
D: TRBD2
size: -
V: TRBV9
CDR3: CASSEGGASGRQETQYF
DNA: TGTGCCAGCAGCGAGGGGGGGGCTAGCGGGCGTCAAGAGACCCAGTACTTC

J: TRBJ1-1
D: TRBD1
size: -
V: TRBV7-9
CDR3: CSSSLVQGAEAFF
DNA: TGTTCCAGCAGCTTAGTACAGGGGGCTGAAGCTTTCTTT

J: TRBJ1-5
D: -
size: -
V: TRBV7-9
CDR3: CASSVDSSNQPQHF
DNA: TGTGCCAGCAGCGTGGACAGTAGCAATCAGCCCCAGCATTTT

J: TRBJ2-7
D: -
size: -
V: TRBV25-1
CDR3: CASRDSISYEQYF
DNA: TGTGCCAGCAGAGACAGTATTTCCTACGAGCAGTACTTC

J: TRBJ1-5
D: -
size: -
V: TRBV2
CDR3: CASSPRGGPNFNQPQHF
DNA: TGTGCCAGCAGTCCCCGGGGGGGCCCGAACTTTAATCAGCCCCAGCATTTT

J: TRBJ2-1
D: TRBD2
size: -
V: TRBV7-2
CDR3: CASSSSGGTYNEQFF
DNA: TGTGCCAGCAGCTCTAGCGGGGGGACCTACAATGAGCAGTTCTTC

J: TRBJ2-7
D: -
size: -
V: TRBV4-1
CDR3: CASSQIDSYEQYF
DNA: TGCGCCAGCAGCCAAATAGACAGCTACGAGCAGTACTTC

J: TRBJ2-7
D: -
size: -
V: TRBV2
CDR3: CASSEGTGSSYEQYF
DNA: TGTGCCAGCAGTGAAGGGACGGGGAGCTCCTACGAGCAGTACTTC

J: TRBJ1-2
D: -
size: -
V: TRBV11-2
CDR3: CASSLDSGQRINYGYTF
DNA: TGTGCCAGCAGCTTAGACAGCGGACAGAGAATAAACTATGGCTACACCTTC

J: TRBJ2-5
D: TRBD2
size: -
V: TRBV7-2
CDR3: CASSLDSGAETQYF
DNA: TGTGCCAGCAGCTTAGATAGCGGGGCAGAGACCCAGTACTTC

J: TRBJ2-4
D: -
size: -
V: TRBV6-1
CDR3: CASREIGGGNIQYF
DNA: TGTGCCAGCAGGGAGATAGGGGGGGGAAACATTCAGTACTTC

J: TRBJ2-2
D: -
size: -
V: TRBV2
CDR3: CASSERETYTGELFF
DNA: TGTGCCAGCAGTGAAAGGGAGACATACACCGGGGAGCTGTTTTTT

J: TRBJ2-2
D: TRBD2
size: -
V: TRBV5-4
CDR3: CASSQPGLAGYTGELFF
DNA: TGTGCCAGCAGCCAGCCGGGACTAGCGGGTTATACCGGGGAGCTGTTTTTT

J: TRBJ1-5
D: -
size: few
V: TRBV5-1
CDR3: CASSHRGGLDQPQHF
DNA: TGCGCCAGCAGCCACCGGGGGGGCCTGGATCAGCCCCAGCATTTT

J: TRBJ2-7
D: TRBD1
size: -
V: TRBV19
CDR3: CASSPGQGPSYEQYF
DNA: TGTGCCAGTAGTCCGGGACAGGGGCCGTCGTACGAGCAGTACTTC

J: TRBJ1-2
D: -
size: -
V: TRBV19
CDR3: CASSMAQGIGYTF
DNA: TGTGCCAGTAGTATGGCGCAGGGCATCGGCTACACCTTC

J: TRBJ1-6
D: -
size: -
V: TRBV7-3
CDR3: CASSLGHANSPLHF
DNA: TGTGCCAGCAGTCTAGGACATGCTAATTCACCCCTCCACTTT